Following are 14 T cell receptor beta chains from one sample sequenced in a study of blood T cell repertoires in COVID-19. The protocol was immunoSEQ multiplex PCR, while the TCRdb copy is restricted to in-frame clones and leaves out a portion. This table holds 450,000 to 600,000 clones, around 87% found once. The sequencing input was PBMCs or T cells enriched from blood (not recorded which). The receptors come from a woman in her late teens or twenties who had recovered from COVID-19.

J is TRBJ2-7 and V is TRBV28, with D possibly matching TRBD2 (7 bases). V dropped 3 bases and J dropped 0 bases, with 12 bases sitting between them. The CDR3 spans 15 residues. From germline, CDR1 is MDHEN and CDR2 SYDVKM. CDR3 coding DNA: TGTGCCAGCAGTTTGGGGGGGGCCGACTCCTACGAGCAGTACTTC. Translating gives CASSLGGADSYEQYF.

The chain joins TRBV2 to TRBJ2-3, with D possibly being TRBD1 (5 bases). Germline V gene data show CDR1 as SNHLY and CDR2 as FYNNEI. Trimming took off 8 bases at V and 2 bases at J, with 14 bases between the two ends. The CDR3 sequence is 14 residues long. CDR3 sequence (DNA): TGTGCCAGCCAGACAGAGATTTACACAGATACGCAGTATTTT. Translation: CASQTEIYTDTQYF.

The rearrangement uses TRBV5-4 and TRBJ2-5; the D gene is possibly TRBD2 (5 bases). CDR3 size: 16 residues. Germline-derived CDR1 and CDR2 are SGHNT and YYREEE (reference sequence). V lost 1 base, J lost 5 bases, and 18 bases lay in between. The CDR3, as DNA: TGTGCCAGCAGCTTGAGGTTTGGAGGAGCTTTGGAGACCCAGTACTTC. It yields the protein CASSLRFGGALETQYF. Full variable domain (outside the CDR3, taken from reference TRBV5-4 and TRBJ2-5): ETGVTQSPTHLIKTRGQQVTLRCSSQSGHNTVSWYQQALGQGPQFIFQYYREEENGRGNFPPRFSGLQFPNYSSELNVNALELDDSALYLCASSLRFGGALETQYFGPGTRLLVL.

This chain links TRBV2 with TRBJ2-7; 9 bases agree with TRBD1. CDR3 size: 15 residues. Unmatched junction bases numbered 9, after V lost 6 bases and J lost 3 bases. Germline CDR1 and CDR2: SNHLY and FYNNEI. The CDR3 DNA is TGTGCCAGCAGCCGAGGAGGGACAGGGAACTACGAGCAGTACTTC. It yields the protein CASSRGGTGNYEQYF.

This clone was seen a handful of times. The J gene is TRBJ1-2, the V gene TRBV2, with D perhaps TRBD1 (6 bases). This CDR3 has 13 amino acids. Germline V gene lookup returns CDR1 SNHLY and CDR2 FYNNEI. Trimming removed 8 bases at V and 7 bases at J, with 17 bases between. CDR3 in DNA: TGTGCCAGCGATAGAACTGGGGGGGCTGGCTACACCTTC. Its translation: CASDRTGGAGYTF. The full variable domain, completed using reference TRBV2 and TRBJ1-2, is EPEVTQTPSHQVTQMGQEVILRCVPISNHLYFYWYRQILGQKVEFLVSFYNNEISEKSEIFDDQFSVERPDGSNFTLKIRSTKLEDSAMYFCASDRTGGAGYTFGSGTRLTVV.

The chain employs TRBV11-2 and TRBJ1-3; possible D gene TRBD1, 6 bases. This CDR3 has 15 amino acids. Germline V gives CDR1 SGHAT, CDR2 FQNNGV. Trimming removed 5 bases from V and 7 bases from J, with 18 bases in between. The CDR3 sequence is CASSQEGRTANTIYF. The CDR3 DNA follows: TGTGCCAGCAGCCAAGAGGGTAGGACAGCCAACACCATATATTTT.

This chain connects TRBV10-3 to TRBJ1-1, with 9 bases that match TRBD1. Germline CDR1 is ENHRY and CDR2 is SYGVKD. CDR3 length: 15 amino acids. V was pared by 3 bases and J by 5 bases, with 7 bases of the junction left unmatched. The CDR3 nucleotides are TGTGCCATCAGTGATCCGGGACAGGGAGGTACTGAAGCTTTCTTT. The encoded protein is CAISDPGQGGTEAFF.

This sequence joins TRBV28 and TRBJ2-2; unclear D gene. The germline V gene has CDR1 MDHEN and CDR2 SYDVKM. Trimming took off 8 bases at V and 1 base at J, with 5 bases between the two ends. This CDR3 contains 12 residues. The CDR3 sequence: CASRENTGELFF. CDR3 nucleotide sequence: TGTGCCAGCCGAGAGAACACCGGGGAGCTGTTTTTT.

J is TRBJ1-5 and V is TRBV4-1, with 10 bases lining up with TRBD1. V was clipped by 0 bases and J by 2 bases; unmatched bases: 4. The germline CDR1 and CDR2 sequences are MGHRA and YSYEKL. The CDR3 is 17 residues long. The CDR3: CASSQDSGTGGNQPQHF. CDR3 sequence (DNA): TGCGCCAGCAGCCAAGATTCCGGGACAGGGGGCAATCAGCCCCAGCATTTT.

The V gene is TRBV30, the J gene TRBJ2-7; D may be TRBD2 (6 bases). This CDR3 spans 15 amino acids. V was shortened by 4 bases and J by 6 bases, with 22 bases between the two germline ends. Germline V gives CDR1 GTSNPN, CDR2 SVGIG (reference sequence). The CDR3 reads CAWKDRDFVFGEQYF. CDR3 in DNA: TGTGCCTGGAAAGACCGGGACTTTGTTTTCGGCGAGCAGTACTTC. The full variable domain, its missing parts supplied by reference TRBV30 and TRBJ2-7, is SQTIHQWPATLVQPVGSPLSLECTVEGTSNPNLYWYRQAAGRGLQLLFYSVGIGQISSEVPQNLSASRPQDRQFILSSKKLLLSDSGFYLCAWKDRDFVFGEQYFGPGTRLTVT.

J is TRBJ1-3 and V is TRBV6-5, with 8 bases lining up with TRBD1. The junction had 6 bases not matched to a gene; V was cut back by 6 bases and J by 2 bases. CDR3 length: 15 residues. Germline V gene sequence: CDR1 MNHEY, CDR2 SVGAGI. The CDR3 DNA is TGTGCCAGCAGGGAGGACAGGGAGGCTGGAAACACCATATATTTT. It is translated as CASREDREAGNTIYF.

The chain carries TRBV25-1 and TRBJ1-2, with 10 bases fitting TRBD1. The V gene end was trimmed by 8 bases and the J gene end by 1 base; junction bases not matched to a gene: 7. CDR3 length: 15 residues. Germline assignment: CDR1 MGHDK and CDR2 SYGVNS. CDR3 region: CASGGTGAFNYGYTF. In DNA, the CDR3 is TGTGCCAGCGGCGGGACAGGGGCTTTTAACTATGGCTACACCTTC.

The chain links TRBV2 to TRBJ1-4; possibly TRBD1 for D (6 bases). Germline values: CDR1 SNHLY, CDR2 FYNNEI. The CDR3 covers 14 residues. V lost 2 bases to trimming and J lost 8 bases, with 12 bases between them. The DNA for the CDR3 is TGTGCCAGCAGTGAATCCGGGGGGCAGGAAAAACTGTTTTTT. Amino acids: CASSESGGQEKLFF.

The chain is built from TRBV19 and TRBJ2-5, with a tentative D call TRBD2 (5 bases). Germline V gives CDR1 LNHDA, CDR2 SQIVND (reference sequence). The CDR3 is made up of 11 amino acids. Between the trimmed V and J ends, which lost 4 bases and 7 bases, there was a span of 7 bases. DNA of the CDR3: TGTGCCAGTAGTACCCGGGGGACCCAGTACTTC. This encodes CASSTRGTQYF.